This T cell receptor (beta chain) stems from a study of blood T cell repertoires in COVID-19. At the level of the study: In each case, the material was cDNA or gDNA derived from T cells, B-cell-depleted T cells, or PBMCs.

The data were produced by immunoSEQ multiplex PCR, yet TCRdb's version contains in-frame clones alone and is incomplete. The data hold more than 200,000 clones, with about nine tenths observed a single time. Recovery among Cohort 3 donors was established by two negative PCRs, clearance, or symptom resolution. The CDR3 consists of 14 residues. Trimming took off 5 bases at V and 4 bases at J, with 14 bases between the two ends. The germline CDR1 and CDR2 sequences are LNHDA and SQIVND (reference sequence). The sequence derives from a man aged 40-50 years who had recovered from COVID-19. The V gene is TRBV19, the J gene TRBJ1-2; weak D call: TRBD1 (6 bases). Sequencing was done on a sample of PBMCs or T cells enriched from blood (not recorded which). CDR3 DNA: TGTGCCAGTAGTCCACAGGGTCGGGGCTATGGCTACACCTTC. Translated: CASSPQGRGYGYTF.